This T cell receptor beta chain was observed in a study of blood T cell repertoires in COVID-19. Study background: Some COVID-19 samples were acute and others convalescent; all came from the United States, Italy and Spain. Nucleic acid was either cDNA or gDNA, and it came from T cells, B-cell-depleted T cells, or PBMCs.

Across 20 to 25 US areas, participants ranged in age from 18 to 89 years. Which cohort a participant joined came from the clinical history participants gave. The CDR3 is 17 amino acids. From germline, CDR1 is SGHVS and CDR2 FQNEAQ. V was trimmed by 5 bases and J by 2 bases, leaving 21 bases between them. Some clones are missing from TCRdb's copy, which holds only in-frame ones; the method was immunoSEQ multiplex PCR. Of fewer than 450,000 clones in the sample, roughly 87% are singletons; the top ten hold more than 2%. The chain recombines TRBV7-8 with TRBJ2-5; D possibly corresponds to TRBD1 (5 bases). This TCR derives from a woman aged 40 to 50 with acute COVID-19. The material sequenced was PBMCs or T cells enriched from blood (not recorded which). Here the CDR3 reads CASSQRRQWGTQETQYF. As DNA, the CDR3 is TGTGCCAGCAGCCAACGTCGACAGTGGGGCACACAAGAGACCCAGTACTTC. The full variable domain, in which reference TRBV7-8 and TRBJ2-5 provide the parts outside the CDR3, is GAGVSQSPRYKVAKRGQDVALRCDPISGHVSLFWYQQALGQGPEFLTYFQNEAQLDKSGLPSDRFFAERPEGSVSTLKIQRTQQEDSAVYLCASSQRRQWGTQETQYFGPGTRLLVL.